These T cell receptor beta chains were read from a single sample in a study of T cells in Graves' hyperthyroidism and ophthalmopathy. One entry per CDR3 protein results from TCRdb running MiXCR on the multiplex PCR reads. Counted here are fewer than 750,000 distinct CDR3 sequences, roughly 15% occurring once; the ten biggest clones make up around an eighth. Sequenced sample: blood. All receptors derive from a woman aged 50 to 60 with Graves' ophthalmopathy. Each CDR3 is given with its conserved first and last residue.

v_gene	j_gene	CDR3aa
TRBV13	TRBJ2-5	CASSWGRETQYF
TRBV24-1	TRBJ2-2	CATSDVPGLAGGKVFANTGELFF
TRBV13	TRBJ2-1	CASSLASGSLGRNEQFF
TRBV9	TRBJ2-1	CASSDLAGNSYNEQFF
TRBV20-1	TRBJ1-4	CSARDPRGGEKLFF
TRBV15	TRBJ1-2	CATSRGGAPSLANYGYTF
TRBV20-1	TRBJ2-5	CSGGGRGGEETQYF
TRBV24-1	TRBJ2-3	CATSDRRAPGTDTQYF
TRBV20-1	TRBJ2-7	CSARAPLLGPGYEQYF
TRBV7-8	TRBJ2-7	CASSLGTHTYEQYF
TRBV28	TRBJ1-1	CASIEAGVGITEAFF
TRBV28	TRBJ1-2	CASSSTGTGSEGYTF
TRBV12-3/TRBV12-4	TRBJ2-5	CASGLGQETQYF
TRBV30	TRBJ1-2	CAWSVPGANYGYTF
TRBV7-9	TRBJ1-1	CASSYSGAITEAFF
TRBV4-2	TRBJ2-7	CASSQVVFRRAGETYEQYF
TRBV6-1	TRBJ2-5	CASSHSGTEYF
TRBV13	TRBJ2-5	CASSTVRTSGQETQYF
TRBV24-1	TRBJ2-5	CATSDPTGSGETQYF
TRBV9	TRBJ1-1	CASSVGGVSEAFF
TRBV2	TRBJ1-2	CASGIENYGYTF
TRBV5-4	TRBJ2-1	CASSLGVAGRYNEQFF
TRBV6-2/TRBV6-3	TRBJ1-1	CASSSPGGRVTEAFF
TRBV11-2	TRBJ1-3	CASSSRALWINTIYF
TRBV20-1	TRBJ2-5	CSARELAGPQETQYF
TRBV2	TRBJ2-5	CASIATGGGTQYF
TRBV7-2	TRBJ2-3	CASSLQRLENTDTQYF
TRBV20-1	TRBJ1-5	CSARPGNQPQHF
TRBV7-3	TRBJ1-4	CASSLTGGEKLFF
TRBV7-3	TRBJ2-1	CASSAPLVSNEQFF
TRBV20-1	TRBJ2-7	CSAPRLAGAAYEQYF
TRBV7-9	TRBJ2-6	CASSFRDEGSGANVLTF
TRBV20-1	TRBJ2-7	CSASRPAGGPGEQYF
TRBV7-8	TRBJ1-2	CASSLVAGHNYGYTF
TRBV19	TRBJ2-7	CASGIIPGPTFYEQYF
TRBV5-1	TRBJ2-2	CASSLASGLTGELFF
TRBV12-3/TRBV12-4	TRBJ2-5	CASSLGTSGSKETQYF
TRBV27	TRBJ1-6	CASSLLVESPLHF
TRBV2	TRBJ1-1	CASDSDTEAFF
TRBV20-1	TRBJ2-7	CSAVQGIGEQYF
TRBV19	TRBJ2-7	CASSIDWYTYEQYF
TRBV7-2	TRBJ2-7	CASSPHPSSGSHEQYF
TRBV9	TRBJ2-1	CASSVGGTVLYNEQFF